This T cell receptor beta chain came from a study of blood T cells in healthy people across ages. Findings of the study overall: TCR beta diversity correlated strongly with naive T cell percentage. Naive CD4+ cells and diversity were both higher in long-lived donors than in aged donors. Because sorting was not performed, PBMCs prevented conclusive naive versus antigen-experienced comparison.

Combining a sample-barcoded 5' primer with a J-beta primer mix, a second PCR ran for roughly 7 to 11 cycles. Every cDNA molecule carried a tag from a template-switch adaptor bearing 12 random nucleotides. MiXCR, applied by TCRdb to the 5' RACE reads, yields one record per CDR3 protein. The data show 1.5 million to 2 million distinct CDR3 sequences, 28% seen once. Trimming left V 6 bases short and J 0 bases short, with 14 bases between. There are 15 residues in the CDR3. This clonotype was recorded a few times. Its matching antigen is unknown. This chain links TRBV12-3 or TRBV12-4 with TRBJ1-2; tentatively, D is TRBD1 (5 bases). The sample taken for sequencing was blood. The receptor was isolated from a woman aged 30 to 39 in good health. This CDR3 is CASSRRGQANYGYTF. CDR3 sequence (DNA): TGTGCCAGCAGCCGACGGGGCCAAGCTAACTATGGCTACACCTTC.